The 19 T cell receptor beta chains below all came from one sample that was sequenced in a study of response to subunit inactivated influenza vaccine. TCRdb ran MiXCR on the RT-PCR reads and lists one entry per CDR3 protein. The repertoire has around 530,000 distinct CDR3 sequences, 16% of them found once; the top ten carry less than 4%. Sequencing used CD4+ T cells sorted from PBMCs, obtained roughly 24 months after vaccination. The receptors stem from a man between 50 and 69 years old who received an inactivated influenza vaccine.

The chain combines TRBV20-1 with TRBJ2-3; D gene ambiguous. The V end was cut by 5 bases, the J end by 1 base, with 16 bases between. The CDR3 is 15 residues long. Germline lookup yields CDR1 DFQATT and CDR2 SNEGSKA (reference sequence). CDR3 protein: CSAVKTRPRTDTQYF. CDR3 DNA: TGCAGTGCTGTTAAGACACGTCCTCGCACAGATACGCAGTATTTT.

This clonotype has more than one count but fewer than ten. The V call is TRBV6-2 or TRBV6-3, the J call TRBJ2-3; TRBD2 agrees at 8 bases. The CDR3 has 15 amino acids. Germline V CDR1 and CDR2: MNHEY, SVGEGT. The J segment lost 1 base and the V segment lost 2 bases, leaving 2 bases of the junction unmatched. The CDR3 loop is CASSYPAGGTDTQYF. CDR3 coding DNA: TGTGCCAGCAGTTACCCAGCGGGGGGCACAGATACGCAGTATTTT.

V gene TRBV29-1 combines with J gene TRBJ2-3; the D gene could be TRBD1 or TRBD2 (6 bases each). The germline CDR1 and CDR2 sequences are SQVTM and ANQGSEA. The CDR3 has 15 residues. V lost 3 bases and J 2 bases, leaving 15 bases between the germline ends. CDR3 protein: CSVERGVRNTDTQYF. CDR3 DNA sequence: TGCAGCGTTGAGAGGGGGGTTCGAAACACAGATACGCAGTATTTT.

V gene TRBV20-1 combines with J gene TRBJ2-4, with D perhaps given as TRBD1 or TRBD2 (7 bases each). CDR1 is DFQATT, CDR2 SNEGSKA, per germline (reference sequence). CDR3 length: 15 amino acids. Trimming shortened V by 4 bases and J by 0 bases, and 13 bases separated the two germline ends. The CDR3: CSANRGGVAKNIQYF. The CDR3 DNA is TGCAGTGCTAACAGGGGAGGGGTAGCCAAAAACATTCAGTACTTC.

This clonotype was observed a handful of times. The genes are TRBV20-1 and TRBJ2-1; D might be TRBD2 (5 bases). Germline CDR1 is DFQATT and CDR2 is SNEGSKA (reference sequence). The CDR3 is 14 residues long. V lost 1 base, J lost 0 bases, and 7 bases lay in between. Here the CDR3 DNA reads TGCAGTGCTAGAGGGAGGAGCTCCTACAATGAGCAGTTCTTC. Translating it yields CSARGRSSYNEQFF.

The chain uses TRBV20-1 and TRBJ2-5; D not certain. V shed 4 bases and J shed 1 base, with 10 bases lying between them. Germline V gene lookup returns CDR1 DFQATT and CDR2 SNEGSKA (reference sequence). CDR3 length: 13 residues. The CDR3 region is CSATGRSQETQYF. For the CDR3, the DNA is TGCAGTGCTACCGGACGGTCCCAAGAGACCCAGTACTTC.

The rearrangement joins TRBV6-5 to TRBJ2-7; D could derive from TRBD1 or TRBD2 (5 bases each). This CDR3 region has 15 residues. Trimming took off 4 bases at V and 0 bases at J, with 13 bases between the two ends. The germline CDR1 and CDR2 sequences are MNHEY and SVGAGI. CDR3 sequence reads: CASSSGTFSSYEQYF. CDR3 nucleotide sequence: TGTGCCAGCAGTTCTGGGACGTTCAGCTCCTACGAGCAGTACTTC.

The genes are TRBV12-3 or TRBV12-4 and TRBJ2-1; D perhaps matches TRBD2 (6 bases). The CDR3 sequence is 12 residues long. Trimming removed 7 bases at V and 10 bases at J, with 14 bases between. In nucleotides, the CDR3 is TGTGCCAGCACCCTAACTAGCAACGAGCAGTTCTTC. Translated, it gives CASTLTSNEQFF.

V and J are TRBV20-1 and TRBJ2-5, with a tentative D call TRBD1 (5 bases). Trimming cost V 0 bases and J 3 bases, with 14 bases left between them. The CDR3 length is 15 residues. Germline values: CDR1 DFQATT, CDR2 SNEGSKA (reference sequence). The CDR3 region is CSARDMVQVEETQYF. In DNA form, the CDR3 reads TGCAGTGCTAGAGATATGGTACAGGTGGAAGAGACCCAGTACTTC.

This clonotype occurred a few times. CDR3 protein: CASRRAVHGWETQYF. The CDR3 region has the DNA TGTGCCAGCAGGCGAGCTGTTCATGGCTGGGAGACCCAGTACTTC. The chain recombines TRBV7-2 with TRBJ2-5; no definite D call. Between the trimmed V and J ends, which lost 6 bases and 5 bases, there was a span of 19 bases. The CDR3 runs 15 residues. Germline V gives CDR1 SGHTA, CDR2 FQGNSA.

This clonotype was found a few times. CDR3: CSASGRLLGTDTQYF. CDR3 bases: TGCAGTGCTAGCGGACGCCTCCTGGGCACAGATACGCAGTATTTT. The V gene is TRBV20-1, the J gene TRBJ2-3, with D unclear. The CDR3 covers 15 residues. V was pared by 3 bases and J by 1 base, with 14 bases between. CDR1 is DFQATT and CDR2 is SNEGSKA in the germline V gene (reference sequence).

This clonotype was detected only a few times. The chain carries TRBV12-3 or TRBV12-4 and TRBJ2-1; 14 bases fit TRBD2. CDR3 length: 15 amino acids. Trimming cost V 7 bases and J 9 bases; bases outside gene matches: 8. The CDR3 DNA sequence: TGTGCCAGCATTCCGGGACTAGCGGGGGCTGGTGAGCAGTTCTTC. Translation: CASIPGLAGAGEQFF.

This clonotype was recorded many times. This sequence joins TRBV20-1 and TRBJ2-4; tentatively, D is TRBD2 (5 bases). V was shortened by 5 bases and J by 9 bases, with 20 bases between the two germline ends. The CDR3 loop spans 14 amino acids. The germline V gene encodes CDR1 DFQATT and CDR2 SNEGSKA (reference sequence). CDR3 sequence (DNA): TGCAGTGCTGAGGATCGCTACGCGGGTATCATTCAGTACTTC. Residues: CSAEDRYAGIIQYF.

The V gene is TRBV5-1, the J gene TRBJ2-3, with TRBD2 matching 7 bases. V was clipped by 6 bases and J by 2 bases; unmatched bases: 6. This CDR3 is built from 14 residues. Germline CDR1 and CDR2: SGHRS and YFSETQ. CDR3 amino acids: CASTYSGFTDTQYF. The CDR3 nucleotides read TGCGCCAGCACCTATAGCGGGTTCACAGATACGCAGTATTTT.

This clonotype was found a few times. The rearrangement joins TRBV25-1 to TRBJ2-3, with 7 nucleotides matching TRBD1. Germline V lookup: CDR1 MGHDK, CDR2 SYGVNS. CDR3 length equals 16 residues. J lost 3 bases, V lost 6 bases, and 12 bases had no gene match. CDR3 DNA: TGTGCCAGCAGCGAAAGACAGGGAAAGGGGACAGATACGCAGTATTTT. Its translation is CASSERQGKGTDTQYF.

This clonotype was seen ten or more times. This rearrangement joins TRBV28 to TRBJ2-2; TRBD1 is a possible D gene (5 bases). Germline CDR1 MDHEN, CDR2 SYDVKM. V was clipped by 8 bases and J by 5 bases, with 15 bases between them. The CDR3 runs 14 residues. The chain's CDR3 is CASLDSHATGELFF. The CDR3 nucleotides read TGTGCCAGCCTTGACAGCCACGCTACCGGGGAGCTGTTTTTT. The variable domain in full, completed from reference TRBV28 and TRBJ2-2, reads DVKVTQSSRYLVKRTGEKVFLECVQDMDHENMFWYRQDPGLGLRLIYFSYDVKMKEKGDIPEGYSVSREKKERFSLILESASTNQTSMYLCASLDSHATGELFFGEGSRLTVL.

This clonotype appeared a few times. CDR3 in DNA: TGTGCCAGCAGCGCCAACATACCTAATGAGCAGTTCTTC. Protein sequence: CASSANIPNEQFF. V gene TRBV28 combines with J gene TRBJ2-1; D is unclear. Per germline, CDR1 MDHEN and CDR2 SYDVKM. The CDR3 covers 13 residues. V was shortened by 6 bases and J by 7 bases, with 13 bases between the two germline ends.

The CDR3: CASSRRTSGLPVSQFF. CDR3 nucleotides: TGTGCCAGCAGCCGTAGGACTAGCGGCCTACCTGTCTCTCAATTCTTC. The chain combines TRBV12-3 or TRBV12-4 with TRBJ2-1, with 10 bases fitting TRBD2. The CDR3 totals 16 residues. V lost 6 bases to trimming and J lost 16 bases; unmatched junction nucleotides: 21.

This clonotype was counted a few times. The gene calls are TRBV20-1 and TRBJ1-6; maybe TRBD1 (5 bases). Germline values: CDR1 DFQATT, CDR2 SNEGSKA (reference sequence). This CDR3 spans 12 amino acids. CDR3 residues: CSPDGEGWPLHF. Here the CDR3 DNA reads TGCAGCCCGGACGGCGAGGGGTGGCCCCTCCACTTT.